The 29 T cell receptor beta chains in this list originate from one sample, sequenced in a study of blood T cell repertoires in COVID-19. TCRdb's table, derived via immunoSEQ multiplex PCR, lists solely in-frame clones and lacks some. This repertoire shows under 200,000 clones, 75% to 90% found once; its top ten account for about 0.8%. Sequencing input: PBMCs or T cells enriched from blood (not recorded which). The receptor set was obtained from a woman under 30 who had recovered from COVID-19.

The chain recombines TRBV5-5 with TRBJ2-7; D possibly corresponds to TRBD1 (6 bases). This CDR3 is 15 amino acids long. CDR1 and CDR2 from the germline V gene are SGHKS and YYEKEE (reference sequence). Trimming pared 3 bases from V and 3 bases from J, leaving 16 bases between. This chain's CDR3 is CASSWSGGRSYEQYF. CDR3 nucleotides: TGTGCCAGCAGCTGGAGTGGGGGCAGGAGCTACGAGCAGTACTTC.

The J gene is TRBJ2-4, the V gene TRBV28; 10 nucleotides agree with TRBD2. This CDR3 spans 14 amino acids. Germline values: CDR1 MDHEN, CDR2 SYDVKM. The junction had 5 bases not matched to a gene; V was cut back by 5 bases and J by 7 bases. CDR3 region: CASSPGTSVNIQYF. The CDR3 bases are TGTGCCAGCAGTCCGGGGACTAGCGTGAACATTCAGTACTTC.

On this clone itself: An end of the junction differs from the germline gene, which may be a read error. The chain is built from TRBV24-1 and TRBJ2-7; TRBD2 is a possible D gene (6 bases). The CDR3 runs to 12 residues. Per germline, CDR1 KGHDR and CDR2 SFDVKD. The CDR3 coding sequence is TGTGCCACCACCCCCGGGGCTGCCCGGCGGGGCTTC. Protein product: CATTPGAARRGF.

The gene calls are TRBV4-3 and TRBJ2-7; TRBD1 might be the D (6 bases). Germline V gives CDR1 LGHNA, CDR2 YSLEER. The V gene lost 0 bases and the J gene lost 3 bases, with 9 bases spanning the gap. This CDR3 comprises 14 residues. CDR3 bases: TGCGCCAGCAGCCAAGACAGGGGCCACTACGAGCAGTACTTC. Its protein product is CASSQDRGHYEQYF.

This chain links TRBV30 with TRBJ1-5; 7 bases are shared with TRBD1. Germline assignment: CDR1 GTSNPN and CDR2 SVGIG (reference sequence). The CDR3 loop spans 14 amino acids. The ends lost 2 bases at V and 6 bases at J; junction bases unmatched: 7. The CDR3 nucleotides read TGTGCCTGGAGTCCCACAGGGGCCGGTCAGCCCCAGCATTTT. Residues: CAWSPTGAGQPQHF.

V is TRBV6-4 and J is TRBJ1-4, with 9 nucleotides matching TRBD1. Germline V gene lookup returns CDR1 MRHNA and CDR2 SNTAGT. The CDR3 consists of 13 residues. V trimming: 6 bases; J trimming: 7 bases; junction bases outside the gene matches: 3. The CDR3 nucleotides read TGTGCCAGCAGGTGGACAGGGGCTGAAAAACTGTTTTTT. Protein: CASRWTGAEKLFF.

This clone occurred once. In the same sample, other DNA sequences code for this CDR3. V and J are TRBV28 and TRBJ1-1, with unresolved D. The length of the CDR3 is 13 residues. V shed 2 bases and J shed 1 base, with 5 bases lying between them. The V gene's germline CDR1 is MDHEN and CDR2 SYDVKM. The CDR3 here is CASSLPGNTEAFF. For the CDR3, the DNA is TGTGCCAGCAGTTTACCAGGGAACACTGAAGCTTTCTTT.

V gene TRBV5-1 combines with J gene TRBJ1-1, with TRBD1 as a possible D gene (6 bases). Trimming cost V 2 bases and J 1 base, with 9 bases left between them. The V gene's germline CDR1 is SGHRS and CDR2 YFSETQ. The CDR3 runs 14 residues. Written as DNA, the CDR3 is TGCGCCAGCAGCTTATTACAGGGGAACACTGAAGCTTTCTTT. Residues: CASSLLQGNTEAFF.

This rearrangement joins TRBV29-1 to TRBJ2-5, with D possibly matching TRBD1 (6 bases). Trimming removed 7 bases from V and 1 base from J, with 19 bases in between. The CDR3 loop spans 15 amino acids. Germline CDR1 and CDR2: SQVTM and ANQGSEA. CDR3 in DNA: TGCAGCGCTCTACCGACTACAGGGTCCCAAGAGACCCAGTACTTC. Translation: CSALPTTGSQETQYF.

This clone has only one observation. The chain joins TRBV11-1 to TRBJ2-7; D not resolved. V lost 2 bases, J lost 5 bases, and 4 bases lay in between. The V gene's germline CDR1 is SGHAT and CDR2 FQDESV (reference sequence). There are 11 residues in the CDR3. CDR3 DNA: TGTGCCAGCAGCTTATTTAACGAGCAGTACTTC. Protein sequence: CASSLFNEQYF.

The rearrangement links TRBV18 to TRBJ2-1, with 11 positions matching TRBD2. The CDR3 is 16 amino acids. Germline-derived CDR1 and CDR2 are KGHSH and LQKENI. V shed 3 bases, J shed 9 bases, and the junction held 10 bases outside the gene matches. Written as DNA, the CDR3 is TGTGCCAGCTCACCCTTAGCGGGAGGGCCCGGGGGTGAGCAGTTCTTC. It specifies CASSPLAGGPGGEQFF.

This chain connects TRBV5-6 to TRBJ1-1; D unclear. CDR1 and CDR2 (germline): SGHDT, YYEEEE. This CDR3 comprises 13 residues. V was pared by 4 bases and J by 0 bases, with 7 bases between. CDR3 sequence (DNA): TGTGCCAGCAGCCCGGGGATGAACACTGAAGCTTTCTTT. This gives the protein CASSPGMNTEAFF.

The sample holds one count of this clone. V usage is TRBV18 and J usage is TRBJ2-5; a possible D gene is TRBD1 (5 bases). CDR1 and CDR2 from the germline V gene are KGHSH and LQKENI. CDR3 length: 15 residues. Trimming shortened V by 0 bases and J by 2 bases, and 10 bases separated the two germline ends. The CDR3 DNA reads as TGTGCCAGCTCACCACCGCGTGACAGACAAGAGACCCAGTACTTC. Encoded protein: CASSPPRDRQETQYF.

In this sample, this clone turned up once. The genes are TRBV28 and TRBJ2-3; TRBD2 matches 15 bases. The germline gives CDR1 MDHEN, CDR2 SYDVKM. The V gene end was trimmed by 6 bases and the J gene end by 2 bases; junction bases not matched to a gene: 12. The CDR3 is made up of 19 amino acids. CDR3 nucleotide sequence: TGTGCCAGCAGCCGCGTCCCGGGACTAGCGGGAGGCCTCACAGATACGCAGTATTTT. Its protein is CASSRVPGLAGGLTDTQYF. Complete variable domain (other parts from reference TRBV28 and TRBJ2-3): DVKVTQSSRYLVKRTGEKVFLECVQDMDHENMFWYRQDPGLGLRLIYFSYDVKMKEKGDIPEGYSVSREKKERFSLILESASTNQTSMYLCASSRVPGLAGGLTDTQYFGPGTRLTVL.

This clone was observed a single time. This sequence joins TRBV14 and TRBJ2-1; weak D call: TRBD2 (7 bases). Germline-derived CDR1 and CDR2 are SGHDN and FVKESK. The length of the CDR3 is 16 residues. Trimming left V 1 base short and J 7 bases short, with 17 bases between. The CDR3, as DNA: TGTGCCAGCAGCCAAGGGTACAGGGAGGGGAAAAATGAGCAGTTCTTC. This sequence encodes CASSQGYREGKNEQFF.

CDR3 amino acids: CASSPRLATNTGELFF. The CDR3 region has the DNA TGTGCCAGCAGCCCCCGACTAGCAACGAACACCGGGGAGCTGTTTTTT. The genes are TRBV7-8 and TRBJ2-2; 7 bases match TRBD2. The J segment lost 0 bases and the V segment lost 5 bases, leaving 6 bases of the junction unmatched. Germline CDR1 and CDR2: SGHVS and FQNEAQ. This CDR3 is 16 amino acids long.

This chain joins TRBV28 and TRBJ2-5; D call uncertain. Germline lookup yields CDR1 MDHEN and CDR2 SYDVKM. V was clipped by 1 base and J by 5 bases, with 11 bases between them. CDR3 size: 14 residues. The CDR3 protein is CASSLFGARETQYF. CDR3 DNA sequence: TGTGCCAGCAGTTTATTCGGTGCGCGTGAGACCCAGTACTTC.

The J gene is TRBJ1-2, the V gene TRBV19; 7 nucleotides align to TRBD1. CDR1 and CDR2 (germline): LNHDA, SQIVND (reference sequence). This CDR3 spans 13 amino acids. Trimming at V came to 6 bases and at J to 3 bases, leaving 4 bases not matched to a gene. CDR3: CASRDRPDYGYTF. The DNA for the CDR3 is TGTGCCAGTAGGGACAGGCCCGACTATGGCTACACCTTC.

The genes are TRBV27 and TRBJ1-2; tentative D call: TRBD1 (5 bases). The germline V gene encodes CDR1 MNHEY and CDR2 SMNVEV (reference sequence). V lost 3 bases to trimming and J lost 0 bases, with 11 bases between them. The length of the CDR3 is 15 residues. This CDR3 is CASSFVTGANYGYTF. CDR3 nucleotide sequence: TGTGCCAGCAGTTTCGTCACAGGAGCTAACTATGGCTACACCTTC.

CDR3 protein: CASSLRRGAAYEQYF. CDR3 sequence (DNA): TGTGCCAGCAGTTTACGCCGGGGGGCCGCCTACGAGCAGTACTTC. The chain joins TRBV27 to TRBJ2-7, with D maybe TRBD2 (7 bases). The CDR3 contains 15 residues. V was trimmed by 2 bases and J by 2 bases, leaving 13 bases between them. Germline CDR1 is MNHEY and CDR2 is SMNVEV (reference sequence).

The chain is built from TRBV27 and TRBJ2-1; 9 bases fit TRBD2. This CDR3 is 15 amino acids long. V trimming: 4 bases; J trimming: 9 bases; junction bases outside the gene matches: 10. Germline V CDR1 and CDR2: MNHEY, SMNVEV (reference sequence). For the CDR3, the DNA is TGTGCCAGCAGTTCTCGCGGGAGGGCCGAAGGTGAGCAGTTCTTC. It specifies CASSSRGRAEGEQFF.

There are a few counts of this clone. V is TRBV4-1 and J is TRBJ2-2; D unclear. The CDR3 contains 14 residues. Trimming took 2 bases from V and 5 from J, leaving 9 bases between them. CDR1 MGHRA and CDR2 YSYEKL come from the germline V gene. CDR3 coding DNA: TGCGCCAGCAGCCAACCTACCCGAACCGGGGAGCTGTTTTTT. This sequence encodes CASSQPTRTGELFF.

The genes are TRBV19 and TRBJ2-1; 13 bases map to TRBD2. V was clipped by 7 bases and J by 4 bases; unmatched bases: 4. The germline gives CDR1 LNHDA, CDR2 SQIVND (reference sequence). This CDR3 comprises 15 residues. The CDR3 DNA reads as TGTGCCAGTAAAGGGACTAGCGGGACTTACAATGAGCAGTTCTTC. Translated: CASKGTSGTYNEQFF.

The chain uses TRBV28 and TRBJ1-2, with TRBD1 as a possible D gene (6 bases). Germline CDR1 is MDHEN and CDR2 is SYDVKM. The CDR3 runs to 14 residues. V was cut by 2 bases and J by 2 bases, with 9 bases left in between. The DNA for the CDR3 is TGTGCCAGCAGTTTAGGACAGCACAACTATGGCTACACCTTC. Translating it yields CASSLGQHNYGYTF.

The CDR3 region is CASSLVSEYEQYF. The CDR3 DNA follows: TGTGCCAGCAGCTTAGTGAGCGAATACGAGCAGTACTTC. V gene TRBV11-1 combines with J gene TRBJ2-7; no reliable D call. Trimming took off 1 base at V and 4 bases at J, with 8 bases between the two ends. The CDR3 has 13 residues. Germline V gene data show CDR1 as SGHAT and CDR2 as FQDESV (reference sequence).

This clone is a singleton in its sample. V and J are TRBV11-1 and TRBJ1-1; 8 bases fit TRBD1. The CDR3 runs 13 residues. Germline V gene sequence: CDR1 SGHAT, CDR2 FQDESV (reference sequence). Trimming took 5 bases from V and 7 from J; bases not matched to a gene: 6. The DNA for the CDR3 is TGTGCCAGCAGCCTAATAGGACAGGGTGAAGCTTTCTTT. It encodes CASSLIGQGEAFF.

The chain combines TRBV7-2 with TRBJ1-4; TRBD1 matches 7 bases. CDR3 length: 17 amino acids. V lost 0 bases, J lost 4 bases, and 8 bases stayed unmatched. Per germline, CDR1 SGHTA and CDR2 FQGNSA. For the CDR3, the DNA is TGTGCCAGCAGCTTAGCGCTTAGGGGGCTAGTTAATGAAAAACTGTTTTTT. It translates to CASSLALRGLVNEKLFF.

The chain joins TRBV11-2 to TRBJ2-1, with D possibly TRBD2 on 5 matching bases. CDR1 SGHAT and CDR2 FQNNGV come from the germline V gene. The CDR3 runs 12 residues. Trimming took 2 bases from V and 6 from J, leaving 5 bases between them. CDR3 sequence reads: CASSLSGNEQFF. Written as DNA, the CDR3 is TGTGCCAGCAGCTTAAGCGGCAATGAGCAGTTCTTC. The complete variable domain, with remaining parts taken from reference TRBV11-2 and TRBJ2-1, reads EAGVAQSPRYKIIEKRQSVAFWCNPISGHATLYWYQQILGQGPKLLIQFQNNGVVDDSQLPKDRFSAERLKGVDSTLKIQPAKLEDSAVYLCASSLSGNEQFFGPGTRLTVL.

J is TRBJ2-5 and V is TRBV7-2, with D tentatively TRBD2 (6 bases). The CDR3 covers 14 residues. With 0 bases removed from V and 5 bases from J, the gap between germline ends came to 10 bases. Germline V gene sequence: CDR1 SGHTA, CDR2 FQGNSA. CDR3 protein: CASSLALAFETQYF. The CDR3 DNA sequence: TGTGCCAGCAGCTTAGCGCTAGCGTTTGAGACCCAGTACTTC.